This T cell receptor (beta chain) was found in a study of identical twins. TCRdb re-called the 5' RACE reads with MiXCR, one entry per CDR3 protein. The sample yields hundreds of thousands of distinct CDR3 sequences, about 7.3% seen once. Trimming removed 1 base from V and 0 bases from J, with 15 bases in between. The CDR3 sequence is 17 residues long. Germline V gene data show CDR1 as KGHDR and CDR2 as SFDVKD. This clonotype was seen many times. Its antigen is currently unknown. General observations from the study: It was out-of-frame TCR alpha sharing in monozygotic twins that models underestimated. Fewer insertions characterized abundant cord blood beta clonotypes, whereas memory repertoires showed none.

This same sample was also part of a study on yellow fever vaccine responses in identical twins.

This sequence originates from a woman aged 18-30 years in good health. Sequencing input: memory (CD45RO+) T cells sorted from blood. The chain couples TRBV24-1 to TRBJ2-7, with D unresolved. The CDR3 coding sequence is TGTGCCACCAGTGATTTTAGTTTACGCGGTGCCTCCTACGAGCAGTACTTC. It encodes CATSDFSLRGASYEQYF.